One sample yielded the 9 T cell receptor beta chains listed below, sequenced in a study of blood T cell repertoires in COVID-19. Assay used: immunoSEQ multiplex PCR; TCRdb lists only in-frame clones, some missing. The table lists some 340,000 clones, 85% of them singletons. The sequenced sample consisted of peripheral blood. The source of these receptors is a young woman with acute or convalescent COVID-19.

The chain is built from TRBV6-5 and TRBJ2-2; perhaps TRBD2 as D (5 bases). CDR1 MNHEY and CDR2 SVGAGI come from the germline V gene. V lost 5 bases and J 7 bases, leaving 11 bases between the germline ends. This CDR3 is 13 amino acids long. CDR3 nucleotides: TGTGCCAGCAGTACCCGGGGTGGCGGGGAGCTGTTTTTT. Translation gives CASSTRGGGELFF.

CDR3 coding DNA: TGTGCCAGCGGCACGGGGGGCGGAGGCTACACCTTC. Amino acids: CASGTGGGGYTF. J is TRBJ1-2 and V is TRBV3-1 (or the pseudogene TRBV3-2); D might be TRBD1 (6 bases). Trimming cost V 8 bases and J 8 bases, with 15 bases left between them. The germline CDR1 and CDR2 sequences are LGHDT and YNNKEL (reference sequence). There are 12 residues in the CDR3.

The table lists this clone with a few counts. J is TRBJ2-1 and V is TRBV3-1 (or the pseudogene TRBV3-2), with 7 bases lining up with TRBD2. Germline trimming cut 3 bases from V and 6 bases from J; bases unmatched to any gene: 8. There are 15 residues in the CDR3. Germline assignment: CDR1 LGHDT and CDR2 YNNKEL (reference sequence). Here the CDR3 reads CASSQGWEGPNEQFF. In DNA form, the CDR3 reads TGTGCCAGCAGCCAGGGATGGGAGGGCCCCAATGAGCAGTTCTTC.

The rearrangement links TRBV7-6 to TRBJ2-7; tentatively, D is TRBD1 (6 bases). Germline CDR1 and CDR2: SGHVS and FNYEAQ. Trimming cost V 2 bases and J 3 bases, with 14 bases left between them. This CDR3 has 15 residues. The CDR3 nucleotides are TGTGCCAGCAGCTTATTAGGGGGTCCTGACTACGAGCAGTACTTC. This translates into CASSLLGGPDYEQYF.

J is TRBJ1-6 and V is TRBV5-6; no definite D call. Germline loops: CDR1 SGHDT, CDR2 YYEEEE. The CDR3 runs to 15 residues. The V end lost 3 bases, the J end lost 6 bases, and 13 bases lay between the germline ends. The CDR3 sequence is CASSSFVQPNSPLHF. DNA for the CDR3: TGTGCCAGCAGCTCGTTCGTACAGCCTAATTCACCCCTCCACTTT.

The rearrangement joins TRBV19 to TRBJ2-3; possible D gene TRBD2, 6 bases. The CDR3 is 16 amino acids. The germline V gene encodes CDR1 LNHDA and CDR2 SQIVND (reference sequence). V lost 5 bases to trimming and J lost 0 bases, with 15 bases between them. In nucleotides, the CDR3 is TGTGCCAGTAGTTCGGGAGTACCCCGTAGCACAGATACGCAGTATTTT. Its protein product is CASSSGVPRSTDTQYF.

This clone was counted ten times or more. The chain joins TRBV19 to TRBJ1-1; 9 positions agree with TRBD1. Germline V lookup: CDR1 LNHDA, CDR2 SQIVND (reference sequence). After removal of 7 bases from V and 4 bases from J, the junction contained 10 bases not matched to a gene. The CDR3 is 15 residues long. The CDR3 sequence is CASMPWDRVGTEAFF. CDR3 bases: TGTGCCAGTATGCCCTGGGACAGGGTCGGCACTGAAGCTTTCTTT. Variable domain in full (rest from reference TRBV19 and TRBJ1-1): DGGITQSPKYLFRKEGQNVTLSCEQNLNHDAMYWYRQDPGQGLRLIYYSQIVNDFQKGDIAEGYSVSREKKESFPLTVTSAQKNPTAFYLCASMPWDRVGTEAFFGQGTRLTVV.

The chain uses TRBV2 and TRBJ1-2, with D hard to call. This CDR3 spans 15 amino acids. Germline-derived CDR1 and CDR2 are SNHLY and FYNNEI. V was trimmed by 7 bases and J by 3 bases, leaving 18 bases between them. The CDR3 region is CASKNEATDYYGYTF. In DNA, the CDR3 is TGTGCCAGCAAGAACGAAGCCACGGACTACTATGGCTACACCTTC. Complete variable domain (other parts from reference TRBV2 and TRBJ1-2): EPEVTQTPSHQVTQMGQEVILRCVPISNHLYFYWYRQILGQKVEFLVSFYNNEISEKSEIFDDQFSVERPDGSNFTLKIRSTKLEDSAMYFCASKNEATDYYGYTFGSGTRLTVV.

V is TRBV28 and J is TRBJ2-1; 11 nucleotides agree with TRBD2. The CDR3 sequence is 17 residues long. Trimming cost V 8 bases and J 4 bases; bases outside gene matches: 13. CDR1 is MDHEN and CDR2 is SYDVKM in the germline V gene. The DNA of the CDR3 is TGTGCCAGCCGATTGGGGTGGGGGACTAGCGGTTACAATGAGCAGTTCTTC. Protein product: CASRLGWGTSGYNEQFF.